The rows below give T cell receptor beta chains drawn from one sample of a study of cytomegalovirus exposure and HLA in healthy donors. Produced via immunoSEQ multiplex PCR; TCRdb's table is partial and in-frame only. In the table there are 100,000 to 150,000 clones, roughly two thirds of which are singletons. Sequencing was performed on PBMCs. All receptors derive from a man aged 30 to 39 in good health and CMV-seropositive. CDR3s include the opening cysteine and the closing phenylalanine or tryptophan. D genes are given only for firm matches. Not all rows give a size; the values are once, few, many and, for expanded clones, a class.

d_call: -; j_call: TRBJ2-1; clone_size: -; v_call: TRBV30; cdr3_nt: TGTGCCTGGAGTGTACTTCCAGGGTGGGATGAGCAGTTCTTC; cdr3_aa: CAWSVLPGWDEQFF
d_call: TRBD2; j_call: TRBJ2-1; clone_size: few; v_call: TRBV7-9; cdr3_nt: TGTTCCAGCAGCCATGAACGGACTAGCGGGACCCTTTGTGTCTTC; cdr3_aa: CSSSHERTSGTLCVF
d_call: TRBD2; j_call: TRBJ2-1; clone_size: few; v_call: TRBV6-7; cdr3_nt: TGTGCCAGCAAACTAGCGGGGGGGTTTTACAATGAGCAGTTCTTC; cdr3_aa: CASKLAGGFYNEQFF
d_call: TRBD2; j_call: TRBJ2-5; clone_size: -; v_call: TRBV11-2; cdr3_nt: TGTGCCAGCAGCTTAGCTCGACTAGCGGGAGTAGAGACCCAGTACTTC; cdr3_aa: CASSLARLAGVETQYF
d_call: -; j_call: TRBJ2-4; clone_size: -; v_call: TRBV13; cdr3_nt: TGTGCCAGCAGGAGGCGGGTGGCCAAAAACATTCAGTACTTC; cdr3_aa: CASRRRVAKNIQYF
d_call: -; j_call: TRBJ2-3; clone_size: -; v_call: TRBV7-9; cdr3_nt: TGTGCCAGCAGTCCTGACCCCCCGGAGCAGACAGATACGCAGTATTTT; cdr3_aa: CASSPDPPEQTDTQYF
d_call: -; j_call: TRBJ2-3; clone_size: -; v_call: TRBV5-1; cdr3_nt: TGCGCCAGCAGCTTGGCCGCCGCTCGGTCCGATACGCAGTATTTT; cdr3_aa: CASSLAAARSDTQYF
d_call: -; j_call: TRBJ2-3; clone_size: -; v_call: TRBV29-1; cdr3_nt: TGCAGCGTTGAAGATCAGGGCCGCACAGATACGCAGTATTTT; cdr3_aa: CSVEDQGRTDTQYF
d_call: -; j_call: TRBJ1-1; clone_size: -; v_call: TRBV28; cdr3_nt: TGTGCCAGCAGTTCCCCAGGATCACAAGGAGGGGCTTTCTTT; cdr3_aa: CASSSPGSQGGAFF
d_call: -; j_call: TRBJ1-1; clone_size: -; v_call: TRBV5-1; cdr3_nt: TGCGCCAGCAGCCTGCTCAGGGCGAACACTGAAGCTTTCTTT; cdr3_aa: CASSLLRANTEAFF
d_call: -; j_call: TRBJ1-2; clone_size: -; v_call: TRBV7-9; cdr3_nt: TGTGCCAGCAGCTTATCAGCTTTTGAGGGAAGCGGTGGCTACACCTTC; cdr3_aa: CASSLSAFEGSGGYTF
d_call: -; j_call: TRBJ2-5; clone_size: -; v_call: TRBV18; cdr3_nt: TGTGCCAGCTCATCACAAGAGACCCAGTACTTC; cdr3_aa: CASSSQETQYF
d_call: TRBD2; j_call: TRBJ2-1; clone_size: -; v_call: TRBV18; cdr3_nt: TGTGCCAGCTCACCATCAACCAGCGGGAGTTCCCGGTTCTTC; cdr3_aa: CASSPSTSGSSRFF
d_call: TRBD2; j_call: TRBJ2-7; clone_size: -; v_call: TRBV14; cdr3_nt: TGTGCCAGCAGTCGATCCGGTAGCGGGCGAACCTACGAGCAGTACTTC; cdr3_aa: CASSRSGSGRTYEQYF
d_call: TRBD1; j_call: TRBJ1-2; clone_size: -; v_call: TRBV7-9; cdr3_nt: TGTGCCAGCAGCTTAGGCAGGGGGAACGATATCTATGGCTACACCTTC; cdr3_aa: CASSLGRGNDIYGYTF
d_call: -; j_call: TRBJ1-2; clone_size: -; v_call: TRBV6-1; cdr3_nt: TGTGCCAGCAGTGCCCAGGGTTTTGCTAACTATGGCTACACCTTC; cdr3_aa: CASSAQGFANYGYTF
d_call: -; j_call: TRBJ2-3; clone_size: -; v_call: TRBV29-1; cdr3_nt: TGCAGCGTTGCAAGCGGGAGCACAGATACGCAGTATTTT; cdr3_aa: CSVASGSTDTQYF
d_call: -; j_call: TRBJ2-3; clone_size: -; v_call: TRBV29-1; cdr3_nt: TGCAGCGTTGAGTTAGGGGGTTCCGATACGCAGTATTTT; cdr3_aa: CSVELGGSDTQYF
d_call: -; j_call: TRBJ2-7; clone_size: few; v_call: TRBV27; cdr3_nt: TGTGCCAGCAGTCCGACACCCCCTAACCGGGACATGACCTACGAGCAGTACTTC; cdr3_aa: CASSPTPPNRDMTYEQYF
d_call: -; j_call: TRBJ1-2; clone_size: once; v_call: TRBV7-9; cdr3_nt: TGTGCCAGCAGCTTCCGGTCGGGATACGCGTACACCTTC; cdr3_aa: CASSFRSGYAYTF
d_call: -; j_call: TRBJ2-7; clone_size: few; v_call: TRBV28; cdr3_nt: TGTGCCAGCAGTTTCGCGGGACCCGGGTCCTACGAGCAGTACTTC; cdr3_aa: CASSFAGPGSYEQYF
d_call: TRBD2; j_call: TRBJ2-1; clone_size: -; v_call: TRBV7-3; cdr3_nt: TGTGCCAGCGCCCCAGCGGGAACCTACAATGAGCAGTTCTTC; cdr3_aa: CASAPAGTYNEQFF
d_call: TRBD2; j_call: TRBJ2-1; clone_size: few; v_call: TRBV2; cdr3_nt: TGTGCCAGCGCCCCTTGGACTAGCGGCGCCAATGAGCAGTTCTTC; cdr3_aa: CASAPWTSGANEQFF
d_call: -; j_call: TRBJ2-7; clone_size: -; v_call: TRBV5-4; cdr3_nt: TGTGCCAGCAGCTTGGTCGGGGGTTCCTACGAGCAGTACTTC; cdr3_aa: CASSLVGGSYEQYF
d_call: -; j_call: TRBJ2-3; clone_size: few; v_call: TRBV6-5; cdr3_nt: TGTGCCAGCAGTACTCTCCTGCGTACAGATACGCAGTATTTT; cdr3_aa: CASSTLLRTDTQYF
d_call: TRBD2; j_call: TRBJ2-3; clone_size: -; v_call: TRBV25-1; cdr3_nt: TGTGCCAGCAGTGAAAGAGGAGGCGGGAGTGGCACAGATACGCAGTATTTT; cdr3_aa: CASSERGGGSGTDTQYF
d_call: TRBD2; j_call: TRBJ2-1; clone_size: -; v_call: TRBV27; cdr3_nt: TGTGCCAGCAGTTTCCTAAAGCGGGAGGCGTGGACTGAGCAGTTCTTC; cdr3_aa: CASSFLKREAWTEQFF
d_call: -; j_call: TRBJ1-4; clone_size: few; v_call: TRBV6-1; cdr3_nt: TGTGCCAGCAGGGCGGGGGGACTGTTTTTT; cdr3_aa: CASRAGGLFF
d_call: -; j_call: TRBJ2-7; clone_size: few; v_call: TRBV27; cdr3_nt: TGTGCCAGCAGCCTTCAAAACCTCAGGGTCGACGAGCAGTACTTC; cdr3_aa: CASSLQNLRVDEQYF
d_call: TRBD1; j_call: TRBJ2-7; clone_size: -; v_call: TRBV5-1; cdr3_nt: TGCGCCAGCAGACAGGGGGCCTACGAGCAGTACTTC; cdr3_aa: CASRQGAYEQYF
d_call: TRBD1; j_call: TRBJ1-1; clone_size: -; v_call: TRBV6-1; cdr3_nt: TGTGCCAGCAGATTGGGGACAGATGAAGCTTTCTTT; cdr3_aa: CASRLGTDEAFF
d_call: -; j_call: TRBJ1-2; clone_size: -; v_call: TRBV6-5; cdr3_nt: TGTGCCAGCAGTTACCATCAGGGTAGGGGCTACACCTTC; cdr3_aa: CASSYHQGRGYTF
d_call: -; j_call: TRBJ2-7; clone_size: -; v_call: TRBV9; cdr3_nt: TGTGCCAGCAGCCTCGGGACTGCCTACGAGCAGTACTTC; cdr3_aa: CASSLGTAYEQYF
d_call: -; j_call: TRBJ1-2; clone_size: few; v_call: TRBV28; cdr3_nt: TGTGCCAGCACCCCTGGCGGGGGGCGAAACTTGATCTATGGCTACACCTTC; cdr3_aa: CASTPGGGRNLIYGYTF
d_call: TRBD1; j_call: TRBJ2-1; clone_size: -; v_call: TRBV6-5; cdr3_nt: TGTGCCAGCAGACGAGAGACAGGGAACAATGAGCAGTTCTTC; cdr3_aa: CASRRETGNNEQFF
d_call: -; j_call: TRBJ2-2; clone_size: -; v_call: TRBV28; cdr3_nt: TGTGCCAGCAATCGGGATCCCCCCGGGGAGCTGTTTTTT; cdr3_aa: CASNRDPPGELFF
d_call: -; j_call: TRBJ2-3; clone_size: -; v_call: TRBV6-4; cdr3_nt: TGTGCCAGCAGTGACTCCATCACAGATACGCAGTATTTT; cdr3_aa: CASSDSITDTQYF
d_call: TRBD2; j_call: TRBJ2-4; clone_size: -; v_call: TRBV7-8; cdr3_nt: TGTGCCAGCAGCTCGTGGACTAGCGGGTCCAAAAACATTCAGTACTTC; cdr3_aa: CASSSWTSGSKNIQYF
d_call: -; j_call: TRBJ1-1; clone_size: -; v_call: TRBV7-3; cdr3_nt: TGTGCCAGCAGCTACGCGGACAATCGAGAAGCTTTCTTT; cdr3_aa: CASSYADNREAFF
d_call: -; j_call: TRBJ1-5; clone_size: -; v_call: TRBV28; cdr3_nt: TGTGCCAGCATCTTGGGGGCTTGGGGCAATCAGCCCCAGCATTTT; cdr3_aa: CASILGAWGNQPQHF
d_call: TRBD2; j_call: TRBJ2-5; clone_size: -; v_call: TRBV5-6; cdr3_nt: TGTGCCAGCAGCTTGGTCACTAGCGGGAGGGAAGAGACCCAGTACTTC; cdr3_aa: CASSLVTSGREETQYF
d_call: -; j_call: TRBJ2-7; clone_size: -; v_call: TRBV4-2; cdr3_nt: TGTGCCAGCAGCAACCTGAGCTCCTACGAGCAGTACTTC; cdr3_aa: CASSNLSSYEQYF
d_call: -; j_call: TRBJ2-1; clone_size: few; v_call: TRBV20-1; cdr3_nt: TGCAGTGTGGGACTTTACAATGAGCAGTTCTTC; cdr3_aa: CSVGLYNEQFF
d_call: TRBD1; j_call: TRBJ1-1; clone_size: -; v_call: TRBV5-6; cdr3_nt: TGTGCCAGCAGCCTCGGGACAGTCAACACTGAAGCTTTCTTT; cdr3_aa: CASSLGTVNTEAFF